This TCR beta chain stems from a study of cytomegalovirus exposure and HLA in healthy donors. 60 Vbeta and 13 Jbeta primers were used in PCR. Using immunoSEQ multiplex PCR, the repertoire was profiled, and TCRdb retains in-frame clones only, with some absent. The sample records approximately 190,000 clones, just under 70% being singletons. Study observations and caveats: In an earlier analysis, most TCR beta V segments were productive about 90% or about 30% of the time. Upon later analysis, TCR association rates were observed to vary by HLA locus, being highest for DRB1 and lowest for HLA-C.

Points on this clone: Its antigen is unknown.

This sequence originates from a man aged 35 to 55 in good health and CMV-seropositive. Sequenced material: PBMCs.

CDR3 loop: CASSSRGASYNEQFF. The CDR3 coding sequence is TGTGCCAGCAGCTCACGGGGGGCATCCTACAATGAGCAGTTCTTC. The chain uses TRBV7-8 and TRBJ2-1, with D possibly being TRBD2 (7 bases). Germline V lookup: CDR1 SGHVS, CDR2 FQNEAQ. The CDR3 covers 15 residues. V shed 4 bases and J shed 1 base, with 11 bases lying between them.